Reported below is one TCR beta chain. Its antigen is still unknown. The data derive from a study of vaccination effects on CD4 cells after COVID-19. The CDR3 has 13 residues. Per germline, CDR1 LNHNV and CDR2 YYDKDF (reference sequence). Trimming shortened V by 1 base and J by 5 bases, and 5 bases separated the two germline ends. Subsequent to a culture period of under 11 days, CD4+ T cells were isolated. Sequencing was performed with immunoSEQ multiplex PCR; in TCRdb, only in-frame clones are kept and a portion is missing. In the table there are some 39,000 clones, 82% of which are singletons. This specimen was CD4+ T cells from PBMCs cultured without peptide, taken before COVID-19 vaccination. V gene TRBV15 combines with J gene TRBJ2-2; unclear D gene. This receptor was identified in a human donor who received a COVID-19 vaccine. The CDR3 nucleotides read TGTGCCACCAGCAGAGTCGCTACCGGGGAGCTGTTTTTT. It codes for CATSRVATGELFF.